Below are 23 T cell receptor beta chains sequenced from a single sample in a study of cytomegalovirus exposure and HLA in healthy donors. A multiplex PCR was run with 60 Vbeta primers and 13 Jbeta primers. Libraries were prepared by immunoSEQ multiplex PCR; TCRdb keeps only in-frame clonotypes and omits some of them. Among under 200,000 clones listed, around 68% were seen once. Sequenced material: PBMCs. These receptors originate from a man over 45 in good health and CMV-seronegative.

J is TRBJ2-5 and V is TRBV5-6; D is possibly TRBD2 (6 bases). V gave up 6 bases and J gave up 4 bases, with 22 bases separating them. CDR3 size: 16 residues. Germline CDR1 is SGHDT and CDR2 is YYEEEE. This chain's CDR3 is CASNLGGKTKGETQYF. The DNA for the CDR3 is TGTGCCAGCAACCTCGGCGGGAAAACAAAGGGAGAGACCCAGTACTTC.

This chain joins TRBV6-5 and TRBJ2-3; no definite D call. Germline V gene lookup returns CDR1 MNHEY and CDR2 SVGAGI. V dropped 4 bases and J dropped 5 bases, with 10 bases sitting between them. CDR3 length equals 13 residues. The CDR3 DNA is TGTGCCAGCAGTTGGCTCCGCCGAGATACGCAGTATTTT. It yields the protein CASSWLRRDTQYF.

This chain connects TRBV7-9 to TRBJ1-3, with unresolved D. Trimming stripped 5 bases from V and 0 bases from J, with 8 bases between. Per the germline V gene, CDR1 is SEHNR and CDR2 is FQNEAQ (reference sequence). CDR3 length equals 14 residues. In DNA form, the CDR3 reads TGTGCCAGCAGCGAAGGGAGCTCTGGAAACACCATATATTTT. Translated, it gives CASSEGSSGNTIYF. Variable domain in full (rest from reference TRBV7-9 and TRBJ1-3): DTGVSQNPRHKITKRGQNVTFRCDPISEHNRLYWYRQTLGQGPEFLTYFQNEAQLEKSRLLSDRFSAERPKGSFSTLEIQRTEQGDSAMYLCASSEGSSGNTIYFGEGSWLTVV.

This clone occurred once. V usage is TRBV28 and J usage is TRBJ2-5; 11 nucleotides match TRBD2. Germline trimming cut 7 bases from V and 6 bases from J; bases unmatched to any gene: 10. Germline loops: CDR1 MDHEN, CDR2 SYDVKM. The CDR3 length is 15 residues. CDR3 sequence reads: CASTIAGGPLKTQYF. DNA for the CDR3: TGTGCCAGCACCATAGCGGGGGGGCCGTTGAAGACCCAGTACTTC.

This CDR3 is CASSLSNYGYTF. In nucleotides, the CDR3 is TGTGCCAGCAGCCTCAGTAACTATGGCTACACCTTC. The chain combines TRBV5-8 with TRBJ1-2, with no clear D. Trimming left V 4 bases short and J 1 base short, with 5 bases between. The CDR3 runs to 12 residues. Germline-derived CDR1 and CDR2 are SGHTS and YDEGEE.

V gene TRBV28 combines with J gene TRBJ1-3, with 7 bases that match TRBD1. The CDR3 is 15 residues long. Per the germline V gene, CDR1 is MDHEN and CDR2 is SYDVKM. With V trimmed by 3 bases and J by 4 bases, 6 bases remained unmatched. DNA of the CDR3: TGTGCCAGCAGTTTTTACAGGGGCTTAGGAAACACCATATATTTT. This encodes CASSFYRGLGNTIYF.

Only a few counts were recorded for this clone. The CDR3 loop reads CASSSGTVYGYTF. CDR3 nucleotide sequence: TGTGCCAGCAGTTCGGGGACAGTCTATGGCTACACCTTC. V and J are TRBV6-5 and TRBJ1-2, with 7 bases aligning to TRBD1. The CDR3 is made up of 13 amino acids. Germline V gene lookup returns CDR1 MNHEY and CDR2 SVGAGI. V dropped 4 bases and J dropped 4; count of bases not matched to a gene: 3.

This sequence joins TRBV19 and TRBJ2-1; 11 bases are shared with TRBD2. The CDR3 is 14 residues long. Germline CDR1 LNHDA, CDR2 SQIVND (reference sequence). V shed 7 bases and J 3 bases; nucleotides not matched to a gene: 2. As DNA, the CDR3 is TGTGCCAGTAACCTAGCGGGGGGCTACAATGAGCAGTTCTTC. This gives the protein CASNLAGGYNEQFF.

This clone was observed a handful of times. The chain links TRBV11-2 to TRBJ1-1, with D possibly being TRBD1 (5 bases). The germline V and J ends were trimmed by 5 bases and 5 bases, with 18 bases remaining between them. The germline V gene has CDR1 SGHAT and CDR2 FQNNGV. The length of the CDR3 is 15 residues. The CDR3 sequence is CASSPLGAIRTEAFF. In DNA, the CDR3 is TGTGCCAGCAGCCCGCTAGGGGCCATTAGGACTGAAGCTTTCTTT.

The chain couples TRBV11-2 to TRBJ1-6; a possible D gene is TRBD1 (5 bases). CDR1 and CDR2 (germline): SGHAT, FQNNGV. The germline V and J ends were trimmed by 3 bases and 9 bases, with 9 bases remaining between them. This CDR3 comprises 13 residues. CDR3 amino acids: CASSFPGVSPLHF. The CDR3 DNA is TGTGCCAGCAGCTTTCCGGGGGTTTCACCCCTCCACTTT.

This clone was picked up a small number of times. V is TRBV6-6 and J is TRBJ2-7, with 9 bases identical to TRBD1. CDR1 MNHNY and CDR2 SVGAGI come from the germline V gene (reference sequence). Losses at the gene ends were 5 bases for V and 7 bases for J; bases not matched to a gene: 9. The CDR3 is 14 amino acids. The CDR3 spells CASSTGQGHIEQYF. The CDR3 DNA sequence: TGTGCCAGCAGTACGGGACAGGGTCACATAGAGCAGTACTTC.

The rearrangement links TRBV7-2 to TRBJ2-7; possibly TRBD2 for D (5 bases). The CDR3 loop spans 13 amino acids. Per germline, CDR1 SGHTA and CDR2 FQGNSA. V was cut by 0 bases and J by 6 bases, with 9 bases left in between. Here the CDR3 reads CASSLALGSEQYF. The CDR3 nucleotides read TGTGCCAGCAGCTTAGCGCTGGGGAGCGAGCAGTACTTC.

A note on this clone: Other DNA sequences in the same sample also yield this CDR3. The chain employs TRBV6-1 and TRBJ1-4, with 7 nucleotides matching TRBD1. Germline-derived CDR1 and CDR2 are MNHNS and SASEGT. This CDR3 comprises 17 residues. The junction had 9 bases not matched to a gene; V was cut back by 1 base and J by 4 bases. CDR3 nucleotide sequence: TGTGCCAGCAGTGAAGATATAAGGGGACAGTATAATGAAAAACTGTTTTTT. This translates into CASSEDIRGQYNEKLFF.

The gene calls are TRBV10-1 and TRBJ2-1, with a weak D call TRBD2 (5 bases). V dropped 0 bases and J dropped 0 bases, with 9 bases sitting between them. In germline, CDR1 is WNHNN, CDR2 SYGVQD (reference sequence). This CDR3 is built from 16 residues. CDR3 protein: CASSESLDFSYNEQFF. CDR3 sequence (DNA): TGCGCCAGCAGTGAGTCGTTGGACTTCTCCTACAATGAGCAGTTCTTC.

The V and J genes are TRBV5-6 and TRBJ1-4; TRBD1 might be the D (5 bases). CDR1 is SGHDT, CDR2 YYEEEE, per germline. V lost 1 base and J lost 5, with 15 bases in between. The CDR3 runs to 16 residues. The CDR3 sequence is CASSLSFKAGNEKLFF. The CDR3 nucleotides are TGTGCCAGCAGCTTGAGTTTCAAGGCAGGGAATGAAAAACTGTTTTTT.

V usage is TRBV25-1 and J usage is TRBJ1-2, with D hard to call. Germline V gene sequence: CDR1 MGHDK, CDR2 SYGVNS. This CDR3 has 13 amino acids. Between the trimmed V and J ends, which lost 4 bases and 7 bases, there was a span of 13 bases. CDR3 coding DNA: TGTGCCAGCAGTGCACGGGATGCGGGTGGCTACACCTTC. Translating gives CASSARDAGGYTF.

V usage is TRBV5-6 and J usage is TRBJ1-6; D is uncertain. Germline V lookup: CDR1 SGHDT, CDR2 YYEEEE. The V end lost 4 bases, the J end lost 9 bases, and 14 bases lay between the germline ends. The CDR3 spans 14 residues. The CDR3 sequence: CASSRASGISPLHF. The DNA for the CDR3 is TGTGCCAGCAGCCGGGCCTCGGGGATTTCACCCCTCCACTTT.

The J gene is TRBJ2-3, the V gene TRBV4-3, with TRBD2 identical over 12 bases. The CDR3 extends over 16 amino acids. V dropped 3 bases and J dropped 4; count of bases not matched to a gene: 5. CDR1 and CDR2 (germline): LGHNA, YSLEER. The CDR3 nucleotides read TGCGCCAGCAGCCATTCTAGCGGGGGGGCGGCAGATACGCAGTATTTT. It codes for CASSHSSGGAADTQYF.

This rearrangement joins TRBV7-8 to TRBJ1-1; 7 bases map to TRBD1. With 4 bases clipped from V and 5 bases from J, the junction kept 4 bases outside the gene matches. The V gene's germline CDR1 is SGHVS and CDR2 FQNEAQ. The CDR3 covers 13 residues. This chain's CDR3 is CASSSGGTTEAFF. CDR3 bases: TGTGCCAGCAGCTCAGGGGGGACAACTGAAGCTTTCTTT.

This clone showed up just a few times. CDR3 nucleotides: TGTGCCAGCAGGCCGGGACAGGCCTACGAGCAGTACTTC. The encoded protein is CASRPGQAYEQYF. V usage is TRBV6-5 and J usage is TRBJ2-7; TRBD1 agrees at 8 bases. The CDR3 spans 13 residues. CDR1 and CDR2 (germline): MNHEY, SVGAGI. V trimming: 6 bases; J trimming: 2 bases; junction bases outside the gene matches: 3.

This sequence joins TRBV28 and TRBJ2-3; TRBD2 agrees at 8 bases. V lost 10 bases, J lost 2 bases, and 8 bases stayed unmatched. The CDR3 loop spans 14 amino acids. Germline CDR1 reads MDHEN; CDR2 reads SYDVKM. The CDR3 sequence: CATSSGQTTDTQYF. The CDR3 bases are TGTGCCACCTCTAGCGGGCAAACCACAGATACGCAGTATTTT.

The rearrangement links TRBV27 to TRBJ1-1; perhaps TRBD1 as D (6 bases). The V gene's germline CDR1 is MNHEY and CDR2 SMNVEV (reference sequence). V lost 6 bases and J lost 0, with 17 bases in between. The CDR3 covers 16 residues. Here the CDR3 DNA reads TGTGCCAGCAGCTCATACCAGGACAGCTTGAACACTGAAGCTTTCTTT. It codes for CASSSYQDSLNTEAFF.

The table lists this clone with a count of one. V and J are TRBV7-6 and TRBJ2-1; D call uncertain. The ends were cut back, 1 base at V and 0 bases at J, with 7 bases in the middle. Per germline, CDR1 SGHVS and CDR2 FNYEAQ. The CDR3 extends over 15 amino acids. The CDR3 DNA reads TGTGCCAGCAGCTTAGACCGGAGCTCCTACAATGAGCAGTTCTTC. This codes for CASSLDRSSYNEQFF.